The clone carrying this TCR beta chain was counted between two and nine times. Its specificity is not known. The data stem from a study of blood T cells in healthy people across ages. Study results and limitations: Roughly linear declines in TCR beta diversity per million T cells occurred with age. Strong correlation was found linking TCR beta diversity to naive T cell percentage.

The CDR3 extends over 18 amino acids. In germline, CDR1 is MNHEY, CDR2 SVGAGI. Trimming took 0 bases from V and 2 from J; bases not matched to a gene: 10. Every donor gave approximately 10 milliliters of peripheral blood. Using a J-beta primer mix together with a sample-barcoded 5' primer, a second PCR was run for roughly 6 to 12 cycles. MiXCR was run by TCRdb on the 5' RACE reads, yielding one entry per CDR3 protein. In the table there are about 970,000 distinct CDR3 sequences, 51% of which are singletons. The sample comprised blood. J is TRBJ2-5 and V is TRBV6-5; 9 nucleotides match TRBD2. This clonotype was obtained from a woman aged 60-75 years in good health. DNA for the CDR3: TGTGCCAGCAGTTACTCGCGGCTAGCGGGACGAAGACAAGAGACCCAGTACTTC. Translation: CASSYSRLAGRRQETQYF.